This TCR beta chain was documented in a study of beta chain features in type 1 diabetes. Overall study findings and caveats: A moderate, significant TCRB CDR3 shortening appeared in type 1 diabetes across four CD4+ subsets.

Germline-derived CDR1 and CDR2 are GTSNPN and SVGIG (reference sequence). Trimming cost V 6 bases and J 4 bases; bases outside gene matches: 13. This CDR3 is 15 amino acids long. Reverse transcribing all isolated RNA meant expressed TCRB transcripts were sequenced. Approximately 3.9 million reads per sample were averaged for naive, central memory and regulatory samples. Method: immunoSEQ multiplex PCR; TCRdb's copy keeps in-frame clones and lacks some. The sample holds around 280,000 clones, around 16% seen once. This clone was counted only a few times. The antigen is not known. This clonotype was obtained from a man younger than 35 with type 1 diabetes. The sequencing sample was made of naive CD4+ T cells from blood. The chain combines TRBV30 with TRBJ1-2, with TRBD1 matching 8 bases. CDR3 sequence reads: CACVDRVKGAYGYTF. The CDR3 DNA sequence: TGTGCCTGTGTGGACAGGGTGAAGGGTGCCTATGGCTACACCTTC.